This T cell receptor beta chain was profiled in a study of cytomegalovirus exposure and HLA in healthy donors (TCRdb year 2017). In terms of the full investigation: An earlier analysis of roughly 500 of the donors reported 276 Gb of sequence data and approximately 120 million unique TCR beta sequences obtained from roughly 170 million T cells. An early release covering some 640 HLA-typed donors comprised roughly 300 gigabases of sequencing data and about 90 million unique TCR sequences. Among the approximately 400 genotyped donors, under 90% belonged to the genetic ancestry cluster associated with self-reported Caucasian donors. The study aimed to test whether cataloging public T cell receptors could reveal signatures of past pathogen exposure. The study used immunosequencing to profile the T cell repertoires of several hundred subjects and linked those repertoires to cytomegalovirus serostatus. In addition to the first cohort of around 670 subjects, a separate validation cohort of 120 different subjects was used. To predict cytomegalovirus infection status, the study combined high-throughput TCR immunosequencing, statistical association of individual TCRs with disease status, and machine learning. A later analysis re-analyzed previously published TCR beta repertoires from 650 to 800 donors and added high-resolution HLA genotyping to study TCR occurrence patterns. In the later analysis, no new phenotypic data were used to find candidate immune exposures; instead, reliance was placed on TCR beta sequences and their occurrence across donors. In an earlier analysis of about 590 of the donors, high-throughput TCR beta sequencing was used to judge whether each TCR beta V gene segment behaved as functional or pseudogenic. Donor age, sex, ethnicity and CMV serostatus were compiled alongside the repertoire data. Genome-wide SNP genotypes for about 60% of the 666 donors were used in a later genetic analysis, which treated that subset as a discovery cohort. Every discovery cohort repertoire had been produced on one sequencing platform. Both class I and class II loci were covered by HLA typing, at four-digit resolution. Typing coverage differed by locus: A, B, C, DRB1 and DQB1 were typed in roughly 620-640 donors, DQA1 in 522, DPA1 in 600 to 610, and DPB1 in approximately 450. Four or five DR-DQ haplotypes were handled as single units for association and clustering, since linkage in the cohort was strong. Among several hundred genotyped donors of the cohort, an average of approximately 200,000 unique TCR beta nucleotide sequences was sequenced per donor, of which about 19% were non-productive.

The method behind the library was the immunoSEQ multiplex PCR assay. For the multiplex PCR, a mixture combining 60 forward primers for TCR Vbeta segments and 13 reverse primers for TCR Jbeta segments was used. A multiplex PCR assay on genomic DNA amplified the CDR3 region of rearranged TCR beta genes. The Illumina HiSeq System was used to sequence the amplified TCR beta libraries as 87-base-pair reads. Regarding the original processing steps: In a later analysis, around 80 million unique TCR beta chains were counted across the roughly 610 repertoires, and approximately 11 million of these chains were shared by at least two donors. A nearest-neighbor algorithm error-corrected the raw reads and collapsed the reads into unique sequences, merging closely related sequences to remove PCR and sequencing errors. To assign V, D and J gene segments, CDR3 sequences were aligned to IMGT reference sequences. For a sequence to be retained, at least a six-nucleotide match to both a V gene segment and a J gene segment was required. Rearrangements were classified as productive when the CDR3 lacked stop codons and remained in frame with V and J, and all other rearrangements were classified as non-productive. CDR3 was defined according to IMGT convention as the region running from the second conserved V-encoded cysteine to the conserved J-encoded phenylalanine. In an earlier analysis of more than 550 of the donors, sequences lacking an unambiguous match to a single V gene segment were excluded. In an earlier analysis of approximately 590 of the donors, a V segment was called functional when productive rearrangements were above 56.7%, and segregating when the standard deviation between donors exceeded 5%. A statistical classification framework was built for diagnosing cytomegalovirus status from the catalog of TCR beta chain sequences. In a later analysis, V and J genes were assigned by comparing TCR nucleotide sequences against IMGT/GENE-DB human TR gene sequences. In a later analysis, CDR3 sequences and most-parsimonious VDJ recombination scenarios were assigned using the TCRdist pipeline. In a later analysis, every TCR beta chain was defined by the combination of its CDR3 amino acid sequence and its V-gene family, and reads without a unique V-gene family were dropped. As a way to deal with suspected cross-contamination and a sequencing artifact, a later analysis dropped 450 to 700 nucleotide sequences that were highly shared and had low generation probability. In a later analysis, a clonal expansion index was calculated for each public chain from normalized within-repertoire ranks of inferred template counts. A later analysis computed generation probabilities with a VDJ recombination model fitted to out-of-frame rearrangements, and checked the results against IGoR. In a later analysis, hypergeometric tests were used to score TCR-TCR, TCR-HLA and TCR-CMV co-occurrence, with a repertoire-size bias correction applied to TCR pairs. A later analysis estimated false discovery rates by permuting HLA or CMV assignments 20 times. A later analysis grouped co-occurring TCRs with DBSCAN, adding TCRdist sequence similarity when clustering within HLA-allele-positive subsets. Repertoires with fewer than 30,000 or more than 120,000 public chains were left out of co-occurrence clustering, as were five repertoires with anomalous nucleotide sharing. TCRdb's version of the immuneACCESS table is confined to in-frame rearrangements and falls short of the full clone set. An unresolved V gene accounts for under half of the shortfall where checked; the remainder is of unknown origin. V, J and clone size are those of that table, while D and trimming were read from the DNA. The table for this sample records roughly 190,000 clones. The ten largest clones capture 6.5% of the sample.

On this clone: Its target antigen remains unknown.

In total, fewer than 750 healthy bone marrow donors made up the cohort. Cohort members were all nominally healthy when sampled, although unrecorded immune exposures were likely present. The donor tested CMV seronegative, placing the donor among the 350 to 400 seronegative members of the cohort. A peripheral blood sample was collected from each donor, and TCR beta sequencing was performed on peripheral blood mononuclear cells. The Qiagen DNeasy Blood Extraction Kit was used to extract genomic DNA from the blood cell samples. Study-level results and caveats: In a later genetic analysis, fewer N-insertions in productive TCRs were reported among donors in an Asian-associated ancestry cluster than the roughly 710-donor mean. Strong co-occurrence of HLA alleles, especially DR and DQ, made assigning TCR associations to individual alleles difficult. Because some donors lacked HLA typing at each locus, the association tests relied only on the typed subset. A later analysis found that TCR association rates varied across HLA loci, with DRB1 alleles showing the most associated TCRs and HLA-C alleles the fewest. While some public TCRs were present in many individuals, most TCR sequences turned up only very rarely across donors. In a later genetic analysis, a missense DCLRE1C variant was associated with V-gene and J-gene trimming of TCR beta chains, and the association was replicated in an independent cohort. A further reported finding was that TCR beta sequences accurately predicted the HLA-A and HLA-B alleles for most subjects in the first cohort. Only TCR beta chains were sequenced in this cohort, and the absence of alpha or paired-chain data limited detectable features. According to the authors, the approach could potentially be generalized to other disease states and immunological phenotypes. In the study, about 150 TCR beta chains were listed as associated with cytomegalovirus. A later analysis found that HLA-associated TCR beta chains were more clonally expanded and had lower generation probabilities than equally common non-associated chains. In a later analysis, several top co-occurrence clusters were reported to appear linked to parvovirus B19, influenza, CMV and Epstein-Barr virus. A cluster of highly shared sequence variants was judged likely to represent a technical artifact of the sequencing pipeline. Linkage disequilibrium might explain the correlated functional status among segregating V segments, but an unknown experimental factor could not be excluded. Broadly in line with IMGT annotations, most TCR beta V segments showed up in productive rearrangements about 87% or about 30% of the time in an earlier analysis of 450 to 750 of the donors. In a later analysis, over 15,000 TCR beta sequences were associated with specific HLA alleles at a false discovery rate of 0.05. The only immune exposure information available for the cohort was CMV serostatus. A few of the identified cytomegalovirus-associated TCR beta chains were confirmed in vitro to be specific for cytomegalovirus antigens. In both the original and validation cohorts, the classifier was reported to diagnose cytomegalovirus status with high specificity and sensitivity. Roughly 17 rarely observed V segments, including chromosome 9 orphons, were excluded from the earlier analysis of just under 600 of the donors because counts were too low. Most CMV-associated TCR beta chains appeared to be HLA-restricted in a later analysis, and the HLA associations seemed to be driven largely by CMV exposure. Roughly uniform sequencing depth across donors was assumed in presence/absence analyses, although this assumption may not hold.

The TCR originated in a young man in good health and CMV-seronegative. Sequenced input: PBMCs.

The sequence in DNA is TGTGCCAGCAGCTCTGACCAGAGGAGCTCCTACAATGAGCAGTTCTTC. Its translation reads: CASSSDQRSSYNEQFF. The chain is assembled from TRBV5-4 and TRBJ2-1, with the D gene call left open. Sequences SGHNT (CDR1) and YYREEE (CDR2) are obtained from the germline V gene (reference sequence). The CDR3 covers 16 residues, taking in both the cysteine and the phenylalanine. Only the CDR3 portion is preserved as DNA: 48 bases, with reading frame beginning at the first base. V sheds 3 bases and J sheds 0 bases, leaving 13 bases between their ends.